These T cell receptor beta chains were read from a single sample in a study of vaccination effects on CD4 cells after COVID-19. Sequencing used immunoSEQ multiplex PCR; TCRdb keeps in-frame clones, though not all of them. This sample yields roughly 70,000 clones, of which around 70% are seen a single time; over 4.5% belongs to the top ten. No antigen has been assigned to these receptors. Here the sequenced sample was CD4+ T cells from PBMCs cultured with HIV peptides, taken before COVID-19 vaccination. The receptors stem from a human donor who had a prior SARS-CoV-2 infection. The CDR3 runs from the conserved cysteine through the conserved F or W. D genes are given only for firm matches. The listing skips clone size in some rows; elsewhere it reads once, few, many or a size class.

clone_size: .; j_call: TRBJ2-3; v_call: TRBV5-1; d_call: TRBD2; cdr3_aa: CASSFGLAGGRLTDTQYF; cdr3_nt: TGCGCCAGCAGCTTTGGACTAGCGGGGGGGCGTCTTACAGATACGCAGTATTTT
clone_size: .; j_call: TRBJ2-1; v_call: TRBV11-3; d_call: TRBD2; cdr3_aa: CASSLPSGSHNEQFF; cdr3_nt: TGTGCCAGCAGCTTGCCTAGCGGGAGTCACAATGAGCAGTTCTTC
clone_size: once; j_call: TRBJ1-3; v_call: TRBV10-3; d_call: .; cdr3_aa: CAISEGMKPISAGNTIYF; cdr3_nt: TGTGCCATCAGTGAGGGGATGAAACCTATCTCCGCTGGAAACACCATATATTTT
clone_size: .; j_call: TRBJ2-7; v_call: TRBV5-6; d_call: TRBD1; cdr3_aa: CASSRTGTYEQYF; cdr3_nt: TGTGCCAGCAGCCGGACAGGGACCTACGAGCAGTACTTC
clone_size: .; j_call: TRBJ2-2; v_call: TRBV4-2; d_call: .; cdr3_aa: CASSQVHGGMTGELFF; cdr3_nt: TGTGCCAGCAGCCAAGTTCATGGGGGGATGACCGGGGAGCTGTTTTTT
clone_size: .; j_call: TRBJ1-6; v_call: TRBV4-3; d_call: .; cdr3_aa: CASSQEHLPHSPLHF; cdr3_nt: TGCGCCAGCAGCCAAGAGCACCTACCGCATTCACCCCTCCACTTT
clone_size: .; j_call: TRBJ2-2; v_call: TRBV7-8; d_call: .; cdr3_aa: CASSFATFTGELFF; cdr3_nt: TGTGCCAGCAGCTTCGCCACTTTCACCGGGGAGCTGTTTTTT
clone_size: .; j_call: TRBJ2-1; v_call: TRBV7-3; d_call: .; cdr3_aa: CASSLSGSLNDEQFF; cdr3_nt: TGTGCCAGCAGCCTATCCGGGAGTCTTAACGATGAGCAGTTCTTC
clone_size: .; j_call: TRBJ2-5; v_call: TRBV5-1; d_call: .; cdr3_aa: CASRSGETQYF; cdr3_nt: TGCGCCAGCAGGTCCGGTGAGACCCAGTACTTC
clone_size: once; j_call: TRBJ2-3; v_call: TRBV7-9; d_call: .; cdr3_aa: CASSLSAYTDTQYF; cdr3_nt: TGTGCCAGCAGCTTGTCGGCGTACACAGATACGCAGTATTTT
clone_size: .; j_call: TRBJ2-2; v_call: TRBV15; d_call: .; cdr3_aa: CATSLQAGGELFF; cdr3_nt: TGTGCCACCAGCTTACAGGCGGGCGGGGAGCTGTTTTTT
clone_size: few; j_call: TRBJ1-2; v_call: TRBV4-3; d_call: TRBD1; cdr3_aa: CASSHLTGNYGYTF; cdr3_nt: TGCGCCAGCAGCCACTTGACAGGGAACTATGGCTACACCTTC
clone_size: .; j_call: TRBJ2-2; v_call: TRBV29-1; d_call: .; cdr3_aa: CSAVNIKNTGELFF; cdr3_nt: TGCAGCGCCGTCAATATCAAAAACACCGGGGAGCTGTTTTTT
clone_size: few; j_call: TRBJ1-1; v_call: TRBV28; d_call: .; cdr3_aa: CASSFVLNTEAFF; cdr3_nt: TGTGCCAGCAGTTTTGTGCTGAACACTGAAGCTTTCTTT
clone_size: .; j_call: TRBJ1-3; v_call: TRBV2; d_call: .; cdr3_aa: CASSEARGGGNTIYF; cdr3_nt: TGTGCCAGCAGTGAAGCGCGAGGGGGAGGAAACACCATATATTTT
clone_size: .; j_call: TRBJ2-1; v_call: TRBV7-2; d_call: .; cdr3_aa: CASSSRTPYNEQFF; cdr3_nt: TGTGCCAGCAGCTCACGAACGCCCTACAATGAGCAGTTCTTC
clone_size: .; j_call: TRBJ2-7; v_call: TRBV6-5; d_call: TRBD2; cdr3_aa: CASSRIAGWRGEQYF; cdr3_nt: TGTGCCAGCAGTCGAATAGCGGGATGGCGGGGCGAGCAGTACTTC
clone_size: .; j_call: TRBJ2-1; v_call: TRBV10-2; d_call: .; cdr3_aa: CASSDTRVEQFF; cdr3_nt: TGCGCCAGCAGTGACACGCGGGTAGAGCAGTTCTTC
clone_size: .; j_call: TRBJ2-5; v_call: TRBV5-5; d_call: .; cdr3_aa: CASGEETQYF; cdr3_nt: TGTGCCAGCGGAGAAGAGACCCAGTACTTC
clone_size: .; j_call: TRBJ2-7; v_call: TRBV11-3; d_call: .; cdr3_aa: CASSSYDGAYEQYF; cdr3_nt: TGTGCCAGCAGCTCCTATGACGGAGCCTACGAGCAGTACTTC
clone_size: .; j_call: TRBJ2-7; v_call: TRBV11-2; d_call: .; cdr3_aa: CASAGQSYEQYF; cdr3_nt: TGTGCCAGCGCGGGACAGAGCTACGAGCAGTACTTC
clone_size: .; j_call: TRBJ1-2; v_call: TRBV10-1; d_call: .; cdr3_aa: CASRKAGTSINYGYTF; cdr3_nt: TGCGCCAGCAGAAAAGCCGGGACATCCATAAACTATGGCTACACCTTC
clone_size: .; j_call: TRBJ2-1; v_call: TRBV5-1; d_call: TRBD2; cdr3_aa: CASGGSGGSYNEQFF; cdr3_nt: TGCGCCAGCGGAGGTAGCGGGGGCTCCTACAATGAGCAGTTCTTC
clone_size: .; j_call: TRBJ2-7; v_call: TRBV6-5; d_call: TRBD2; cdr3_aa: CASSYLAGYHEQYF; cdr3_nt: TGTGCCAGCAGTTATCTAGCGGGATACCACGAGCAGTACTTC
clone_size: .; j_call: TRBJ1-5; v_call: TRBV28; d_call: TRBD1; cdr3_aa: CASSGQGLYQPQHF; cdr3_nt: TGTGCCAGCAGCGGACAGGGGCTCTATCAGCCCCAGCATTTT
clone_size: .; j_call: TRBJ1-2; v_call: TRBV7-2; d_call: .; cdr3_aa: CASSLRGSYTF; cdr3_nt: TGTGCCAGCAGCTTAAGGGGAAGCTACACCTTC
clone_size: .; j_call: TRBJ1-6; v_call: TRBV3-1/TRBV3-2; d_call: .; cdr3_aa: CASSQDWSDDSPLHF; cdr3_nt: TGTGCCAGCAGCCAAGACTGGTCGGACGATTCACCCCTCCACTTT
clone_size: .; j_call: TRBJ2-5; v_call: TRBV4-1; d_call: TRBD1; cdr3_aa: CASSQVRTGFQETQYF; cdr3_nt: TGCGCCAGCAGCCAAGTCCGGACAGGTTTTCAAGAGACCCAGTACTTC
clone_size: .; j_call: TRBJ2-7; v_call: TRBV5-6; d_call: .; cdr3_aa: CASSLGEFYEQYF; cdr3_nt: TGTGCCAGCAGCTTAGGGGAGTTCTACGAGCAGTACTTC
clone_size: .; j_call: TRBJ2-7; v_call: TRBV11-2; d_call: .; cdr3_aa: CASSRGARSYEQYF; cdr3_nt: TGTGCCAGCAGCAGGGGGGCCCGCTCCTACGAGCAGTACTTC
clone_size: .; j_call: TRBJ2-5; v_call: TRBV9; d_call: TRBD2; cdr3_aa: CASSVGPRGGETQYF; cdr3_nt: TGTGCCAGCAGCGTAGGTCCTCGGGGGGGTGAGACCCAGTACTTC
clone_size: .; j_call: TRBJ1-4; v_call: TRBV5-1; d_call: .; cdr3_aa: CASSLTAGTSTTNEKLFF; cdr3_nt: TGCGCCAGCAGCTTGACTGCAGGGACGTCGACAACTAATGAAAAACTGTTTTTT
clone_size: .; j_call: TRBJ2-7; v_call: TRBV15; d_call: TRBD1; cdr3_aa: CATSSYRDRAYEQYF; cdr3_nt: TGTGCCACCAGCAGTTACCGGGACAGGGCTTACGAGCAGTACTTC
clone_size: .; j_call: TRBJ2-3; v_call: TRBV11-2; d_call: TRBD2; cdr3_aa: CASSLRRFGLAGGTDTQYF; cdr3_nt: TGTGCCAGCAGCCTGAGAAGATTCGGACTAGCGGGGGGCACAGATACGCAGTATTTT
clone_size: .; j_call: TRBJ2-2; v_call: TRBV30; d_call: .; cdr3_aa: CAWSLSRGRNTGELFF; cdr3_nt: TGTGCCTGGAGCCTGTCGAGGGGTAGGAACACCGGGGAGCTGTTTTTT
clone_size: .; j_call: TRBJ2-3; v_call: TRBV2; d_call: TRBD2; cdr3_aa: CASCRGVSGGPTDTQYF; cdr3_nt: TGTGCCAGCTGTCGTGGGGTGTCGGGGGGGCCAACAGATACGCAGTATTTT